The T cell receptor (beta chain) under discussion was sequenced for a study of T cells expressing NK-cell markers. The overall study: Of eight sequenced donors, seven were HCMV-seropositive and one HCMV-seronegative. Study results and limitations: A handful of donors likewise had their CD3+CD56-NKG2C+ fraction led by these clonotypes.

A note on this clonotype: Antigen unknown.

TCRdb reprocessed the 5' RACE reads, keeping one entry per CDR3 protein, no DNA. The repertoire table contains about 260,000 distinct CDR3 sequences. CDR3 length: 19 residues. The germline V gene encodes CDR1 ENHRY and CDR2 SYGVKD. Sample: blood T cells: a sorted CD56 or NKG2C T cell subset, CD4+ or CD8+ T cells, or bulk PBMC T cells (not recorded which). The chain has TRBV10-3 and TRBJ2-5; the TCRdb D gene call, TRBD2, has no DNA to confirm it. The receptor's source is a woman aged 18 to 75 in good health. The CDR3 sequence is CAISGVPGLAGGPQETQYF.